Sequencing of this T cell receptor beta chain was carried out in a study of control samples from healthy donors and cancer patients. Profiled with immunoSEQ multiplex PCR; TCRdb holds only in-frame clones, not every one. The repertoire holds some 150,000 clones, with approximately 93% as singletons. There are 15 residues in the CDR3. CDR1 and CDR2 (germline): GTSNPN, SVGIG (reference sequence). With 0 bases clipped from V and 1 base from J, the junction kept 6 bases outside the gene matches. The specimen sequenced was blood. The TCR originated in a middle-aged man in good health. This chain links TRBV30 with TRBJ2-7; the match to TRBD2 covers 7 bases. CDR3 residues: CAWSVGLAVSYEQYF. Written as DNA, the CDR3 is TGTGCCTGGAGTGTTGGGCTAGCGGTATCCTACGAGCAGTACTTC. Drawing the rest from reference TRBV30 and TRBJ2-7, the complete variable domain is SQTIHQWPATLVQPVGSPLSLECTVEGTSNPNLYWYRQAAGRGLQLLFYSVGIGQISSEVPQNLSASRPQDRQFILSSKKLLLSDSGFYLCAWSVGLAVSYEQYFGPGTRLTVT.